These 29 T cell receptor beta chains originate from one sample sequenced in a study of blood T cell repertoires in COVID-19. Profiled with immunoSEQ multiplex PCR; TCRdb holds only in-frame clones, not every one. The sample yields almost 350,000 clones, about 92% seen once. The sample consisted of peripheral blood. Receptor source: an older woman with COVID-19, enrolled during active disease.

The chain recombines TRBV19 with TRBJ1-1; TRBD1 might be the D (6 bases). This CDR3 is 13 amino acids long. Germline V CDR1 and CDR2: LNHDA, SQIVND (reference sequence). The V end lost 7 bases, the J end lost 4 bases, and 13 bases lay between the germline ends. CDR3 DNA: TGTGCCAGTAAGGTCAGGGGAATCACTGAAGCTTTCTTT. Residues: CASKVRGITEAFF. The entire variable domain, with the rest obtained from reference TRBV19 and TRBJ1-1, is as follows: DGGITQSPKYLFRKEGQNVTLSCEQNLNHDAMYWYRQDPGQGLRLIYYSQIVNDFQKGDIAEGYSVSREKKESFPLTVTSAQKNPTAFYLCASKVRGITEAFFGQGTRLTVV.

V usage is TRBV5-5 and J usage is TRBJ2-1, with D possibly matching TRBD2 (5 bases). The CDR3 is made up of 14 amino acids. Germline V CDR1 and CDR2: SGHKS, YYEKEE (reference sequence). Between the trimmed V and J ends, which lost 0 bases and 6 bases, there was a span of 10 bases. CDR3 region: CASSLAEGGNEQFF. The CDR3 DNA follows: TGTGCCAGCAGCTTGGCCGAAGGAGGCAATGAGCAGTTCTTC. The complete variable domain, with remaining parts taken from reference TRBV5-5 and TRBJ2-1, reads DAGVTQSPTHLIKTRGQQVTLRCSPISGHKSVSWYQQVLGQGPQFIFQYYEKEERGRGNFPDRFSARQFPNYSSELNVNALLLGDSALYLCASSLAEGGNEQFFGPGTRLTVL.

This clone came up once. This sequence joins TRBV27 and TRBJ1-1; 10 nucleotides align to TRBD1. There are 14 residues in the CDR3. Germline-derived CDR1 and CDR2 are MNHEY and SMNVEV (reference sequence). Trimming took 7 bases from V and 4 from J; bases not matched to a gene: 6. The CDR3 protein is CASKTGGRATEAFF. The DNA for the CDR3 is TGTGCCAGCAAGACAGGGGGCCGTGCCACTGAAGCTTTCTTT.

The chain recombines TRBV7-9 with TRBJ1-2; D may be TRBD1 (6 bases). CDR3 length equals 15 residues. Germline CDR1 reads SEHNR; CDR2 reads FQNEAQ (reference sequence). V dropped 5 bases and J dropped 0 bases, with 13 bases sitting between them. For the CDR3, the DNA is TGTGCCAGCAGCCGCGGAGGACAGACTAACTATGGCTACACCTTC. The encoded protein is CASSRGGQTNYGYTF.

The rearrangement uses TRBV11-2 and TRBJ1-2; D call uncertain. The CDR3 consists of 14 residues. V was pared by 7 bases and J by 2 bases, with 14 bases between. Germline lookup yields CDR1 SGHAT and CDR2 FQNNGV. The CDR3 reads CASTTPGSNYGYTF. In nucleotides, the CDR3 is TGTGCCAGCACTACTCCGGGGAGCAACTATGGCTACACCTTC.

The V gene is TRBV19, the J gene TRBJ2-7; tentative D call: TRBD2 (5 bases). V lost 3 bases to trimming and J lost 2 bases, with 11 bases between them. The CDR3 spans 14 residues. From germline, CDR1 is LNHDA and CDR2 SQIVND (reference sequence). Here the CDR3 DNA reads TGTGCCAGTAGTATTAATCACGGGACCTACGAGCAGTACTTC. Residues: CASSINHGTYEQYF.

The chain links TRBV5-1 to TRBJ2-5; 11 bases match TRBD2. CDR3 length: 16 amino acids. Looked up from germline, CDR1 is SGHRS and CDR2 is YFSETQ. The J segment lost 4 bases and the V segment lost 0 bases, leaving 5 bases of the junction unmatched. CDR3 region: CASSLGGTSGGETQYF. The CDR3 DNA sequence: TGCGCCAGCAGCTTGGGCGGAACTAGCGGGGGAGAGACCCAGTACTTC.

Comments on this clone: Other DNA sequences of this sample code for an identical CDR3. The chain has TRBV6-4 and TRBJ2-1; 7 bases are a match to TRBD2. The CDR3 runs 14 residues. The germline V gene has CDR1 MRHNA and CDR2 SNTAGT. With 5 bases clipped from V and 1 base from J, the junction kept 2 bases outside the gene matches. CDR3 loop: CASSPGGSYNEQFF. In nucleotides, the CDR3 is TGTGCCAGCAGTCCGGGGGGATCCTACAATGAGCAGTTCTTC.

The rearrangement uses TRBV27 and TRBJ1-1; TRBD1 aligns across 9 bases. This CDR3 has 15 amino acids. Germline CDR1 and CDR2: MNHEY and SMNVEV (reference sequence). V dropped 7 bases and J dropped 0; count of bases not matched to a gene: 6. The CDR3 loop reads CASKVTGGVNTEAFF. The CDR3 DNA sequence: TGTGCCAGCAAGGTTACAGGGGGCGTGAACACTGAAGCTTTCTTT.

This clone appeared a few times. In nucleotides, the CDR3 is TGTGCCAGCAGCTTAACCAGGGCGACTGAAGCTTTCTTT. Residues: CASSLTRATEAFF. J is TRBJ1-1 and V is TRBV11-3; the D gene is possibly TRBD1 (5 bases). Trimming shortened V by 2 bases and J by 5 bases, and 9 bases separated the two germline ends. This CDR3 has 13 residues. CDR1 and CDR2 (germline): SGHNT, YENEEA. The full variable domain, completed using reference TRBV11-3 and TRBJ1-1, is EAGVVQSPRYKIIEKKQPVAFWCNPISGHNTLYWYLQNLGQGPELLIRYENEEAVDDSQLPKDRFSAERLKGVDSTLKIQPAELGDSAVYLCASSLTRATEAFFGQGTRLTVV.

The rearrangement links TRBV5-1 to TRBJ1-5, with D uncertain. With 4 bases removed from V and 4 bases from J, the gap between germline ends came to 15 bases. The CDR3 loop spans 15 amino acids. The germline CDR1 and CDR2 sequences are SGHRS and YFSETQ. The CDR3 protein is CASSLDGDRNQPQHF. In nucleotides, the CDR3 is TGCGCCAGCAGCCTCGACGGGGATCGAAATCAGCCCCAGCATTTT.

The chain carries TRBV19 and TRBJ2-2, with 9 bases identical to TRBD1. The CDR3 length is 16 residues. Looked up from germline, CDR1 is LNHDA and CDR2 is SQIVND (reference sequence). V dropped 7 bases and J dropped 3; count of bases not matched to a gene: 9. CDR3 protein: CASIRQGQGHTGELFF. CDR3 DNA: TGTGCCAGTATTCGGCAGGGACAGGGTCACACCGGGGAGCTGTTTTTT.

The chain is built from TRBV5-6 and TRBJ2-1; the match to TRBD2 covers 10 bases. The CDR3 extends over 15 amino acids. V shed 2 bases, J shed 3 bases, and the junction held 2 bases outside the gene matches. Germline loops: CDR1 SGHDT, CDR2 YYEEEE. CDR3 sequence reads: CASSFERGGYNEQFF. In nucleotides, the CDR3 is TGTGCCAGCAGCTTCGAGCGGGGGGGCTACAATGAGCAGTTCTTC. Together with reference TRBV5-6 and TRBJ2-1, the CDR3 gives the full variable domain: DAGVTQSPTHLIKTRGQQVTLRCSPKSGHDTVSWYQQALGQGPQFIFQYYEEEERQRGNFPDRFSGHQFPNYSSELNVNALLLGDSALYLCASSFERGGYNEQFFGPGTRLTVL.

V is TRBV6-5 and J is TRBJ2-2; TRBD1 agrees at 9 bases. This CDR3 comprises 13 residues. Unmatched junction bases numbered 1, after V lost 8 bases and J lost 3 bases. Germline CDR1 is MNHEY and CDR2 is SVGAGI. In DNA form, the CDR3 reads TGTGCCAGCGGACAGGGGTACACCGGGGAGCTGTTTTTT. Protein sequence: CASGQGYTGELFF.

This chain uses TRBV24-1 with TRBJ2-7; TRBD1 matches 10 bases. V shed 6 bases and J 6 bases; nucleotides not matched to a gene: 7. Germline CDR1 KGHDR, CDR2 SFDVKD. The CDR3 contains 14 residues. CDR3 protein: CATSSWDRGREQYF. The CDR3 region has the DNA TGTGCCACCAGTTCCTGGGACAGGGGTCGCGAGCAGTACTTC.

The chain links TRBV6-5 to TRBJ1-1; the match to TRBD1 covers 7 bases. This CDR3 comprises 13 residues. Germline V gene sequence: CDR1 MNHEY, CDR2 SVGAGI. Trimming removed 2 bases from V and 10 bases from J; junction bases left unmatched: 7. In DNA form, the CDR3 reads TGTGCCAGCAGTTACGAGGGGGCACGGGGAGCTTTCTTT. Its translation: CASSYEGARGAFF.

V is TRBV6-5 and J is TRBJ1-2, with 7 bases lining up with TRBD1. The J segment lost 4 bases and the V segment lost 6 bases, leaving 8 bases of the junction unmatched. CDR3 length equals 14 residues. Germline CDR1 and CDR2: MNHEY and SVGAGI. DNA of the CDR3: TGTGCCAGCAGGCCTCACCAGGGGGGCTATGGCTACACCTTC. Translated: CASRPHQGGYGYTF.

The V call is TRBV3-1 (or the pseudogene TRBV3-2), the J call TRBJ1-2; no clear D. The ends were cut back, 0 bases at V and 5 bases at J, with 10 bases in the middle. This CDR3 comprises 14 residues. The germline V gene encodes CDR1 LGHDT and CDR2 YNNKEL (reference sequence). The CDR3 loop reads CASSQDLRTYGYTF. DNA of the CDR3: TGTGCCAGCAGCCAAGATCTGCGTACGTATGGCTACACCTTC.

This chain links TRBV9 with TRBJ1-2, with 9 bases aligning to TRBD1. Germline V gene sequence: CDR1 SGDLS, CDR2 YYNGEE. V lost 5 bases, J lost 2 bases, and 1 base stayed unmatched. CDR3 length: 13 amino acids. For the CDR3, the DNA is TGTGCCAGCAGGGGGACAGGGAACTATGGCTACACCTTC. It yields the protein CASRGTGNYGYTF.

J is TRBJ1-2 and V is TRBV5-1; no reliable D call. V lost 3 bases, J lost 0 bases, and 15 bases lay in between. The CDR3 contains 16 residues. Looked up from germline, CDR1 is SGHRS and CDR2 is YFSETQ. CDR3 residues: CASSSGVGVSNYGYTF. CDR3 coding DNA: TGCGCCAGCAGCTCCGGTGTGGGAGTCTCTAACTATGGCTACACCTTC.

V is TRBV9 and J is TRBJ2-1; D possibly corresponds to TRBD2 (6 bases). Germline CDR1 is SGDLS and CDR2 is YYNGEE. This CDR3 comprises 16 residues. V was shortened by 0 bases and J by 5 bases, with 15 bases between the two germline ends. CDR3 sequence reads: CASSVAGAGWDNEQFF. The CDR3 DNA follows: TGTGCCAGCAGCGTAGCCGGGGCGGGGTGGGACAATGAGCAGTTCTTC. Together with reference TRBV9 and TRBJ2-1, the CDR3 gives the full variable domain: DSGVTQTPKHLITATGQRVTLRCSPRSGDLSVYWYQQSLDQGLQFLIQYYNGEERAKGNILERFSAQQFPDLHSELNLSSLELGDSALYFCASSVAGAGWDNEQFFGPGTRLTVL.

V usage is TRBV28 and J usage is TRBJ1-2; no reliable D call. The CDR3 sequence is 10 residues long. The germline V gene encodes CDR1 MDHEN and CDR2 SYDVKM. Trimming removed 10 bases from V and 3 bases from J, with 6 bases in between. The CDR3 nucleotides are TGTGCCACCATGTACTATGGCTACACCTTC. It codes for CATMYYGYTF.

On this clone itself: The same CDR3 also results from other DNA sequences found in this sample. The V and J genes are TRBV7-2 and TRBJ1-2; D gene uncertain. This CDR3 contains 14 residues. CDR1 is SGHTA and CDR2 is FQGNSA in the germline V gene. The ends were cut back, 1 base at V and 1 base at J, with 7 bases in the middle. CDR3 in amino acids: CASSLGAGNYGYTF. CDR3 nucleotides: TGTGCCAGCAGCTTAGGGGCGGGTAACTATGGCTACACCTTC. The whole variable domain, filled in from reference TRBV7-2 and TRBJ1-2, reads GAGVSQSPSNKVTEKGKDVELRCDPISGHTALYWYRQSLGQGLEFLIYFQGNSAPDKSGLPSDRFSAERTGGSVSTLTIQRTQQEDSAVYLCASSLGAGNYGYTFGSGTRLTVV.

CDR3 region: CAWIKAAYQETQYF. The CDR3 coding sequence is TGTGCCTGGATCAAGGCGGCGTACCAAGAGACCCAGTACTTC. The chain couples TRBV30 to TRBJ2-5; D not resolved. Trimming removed 4 bases from V and 0 bases from J, with 12 bases in between. Per the germline V gene, CDR1 is GTSNPN and CDR2 is SVGIG (reference sequence). CDR3 length equals 14 residues.

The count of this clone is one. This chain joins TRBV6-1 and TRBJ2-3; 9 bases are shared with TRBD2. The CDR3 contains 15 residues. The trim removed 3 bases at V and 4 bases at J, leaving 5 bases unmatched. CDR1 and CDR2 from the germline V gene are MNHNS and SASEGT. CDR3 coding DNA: TGTGCCAGCAGTGATGGCGGGGGGGCCTCAGATACGCAGTATTTT. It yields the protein CASSDGGGASDTQYF.

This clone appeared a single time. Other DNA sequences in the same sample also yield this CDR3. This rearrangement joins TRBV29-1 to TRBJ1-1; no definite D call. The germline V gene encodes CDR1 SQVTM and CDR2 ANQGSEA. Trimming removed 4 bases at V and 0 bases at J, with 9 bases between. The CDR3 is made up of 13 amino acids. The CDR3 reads CSVAGSMNTEAFF. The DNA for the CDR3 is TGCAGCGTTGCAGGTTCCATGAACACTGAAGCTTTCTTT.

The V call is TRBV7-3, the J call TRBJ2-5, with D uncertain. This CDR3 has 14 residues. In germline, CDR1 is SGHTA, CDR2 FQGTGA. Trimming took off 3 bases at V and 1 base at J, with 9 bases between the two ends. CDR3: CASSFGQPQETQYF. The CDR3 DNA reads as TGTGCCAGCAGCTTTGGGCAGCCCCAAGAGACCCAGTACTTC.

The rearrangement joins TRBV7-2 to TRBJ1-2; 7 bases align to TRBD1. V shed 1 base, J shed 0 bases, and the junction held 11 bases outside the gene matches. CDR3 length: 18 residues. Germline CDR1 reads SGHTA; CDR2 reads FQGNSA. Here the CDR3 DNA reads TGTGCCAGCAGCTTAGAGGGTATCAGGGGGAGAGCTAACTATGGCTACACCTTC. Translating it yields CASSLEGIRGRANYGYTF.

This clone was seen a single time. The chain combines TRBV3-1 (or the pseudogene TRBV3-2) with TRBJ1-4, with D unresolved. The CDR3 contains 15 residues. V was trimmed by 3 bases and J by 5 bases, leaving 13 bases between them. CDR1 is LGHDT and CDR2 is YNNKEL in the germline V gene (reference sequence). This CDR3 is CASSQPDIKNEKLFF. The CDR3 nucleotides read TGTGCCAGCAGCCAGCCAGATATAAAGAATGAAAAACTGTTTTTT.